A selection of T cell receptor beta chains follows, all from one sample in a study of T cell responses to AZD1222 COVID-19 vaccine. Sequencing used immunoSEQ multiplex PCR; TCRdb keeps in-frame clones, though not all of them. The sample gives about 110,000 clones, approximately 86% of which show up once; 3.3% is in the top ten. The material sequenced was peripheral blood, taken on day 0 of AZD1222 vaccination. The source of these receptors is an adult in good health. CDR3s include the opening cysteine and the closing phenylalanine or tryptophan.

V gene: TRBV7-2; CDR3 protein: CASSLDRAQSSQHF
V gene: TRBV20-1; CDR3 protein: CSASPGRRNTEAFF
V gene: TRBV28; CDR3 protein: CASTKREGLNTGELFF
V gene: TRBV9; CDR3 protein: CASSEGVSYNSPLHF
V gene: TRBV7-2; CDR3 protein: CASSPRLGGGALAKNIQYF
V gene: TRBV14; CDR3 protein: CASSQVGSYEQYF
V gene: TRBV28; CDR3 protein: CASSLGPGRNQPQHF
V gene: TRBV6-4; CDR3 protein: CASKQGWNTEAFF
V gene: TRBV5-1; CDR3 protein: CASSQGPSSSYNEQFF
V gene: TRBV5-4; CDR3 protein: CASRGWTGRPGANVLTF
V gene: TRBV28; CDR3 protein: CASSRQIGLLSYNEQFF
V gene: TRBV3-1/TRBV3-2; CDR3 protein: CASSQGTGVVYEQYF
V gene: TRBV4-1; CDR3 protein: CASSRGGQIDGYTF
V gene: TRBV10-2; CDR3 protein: CASSEWVSKNSPLHF
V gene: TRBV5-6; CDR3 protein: CASSGRQGAYEQYF
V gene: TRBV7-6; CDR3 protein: CASSLAASEKLFF
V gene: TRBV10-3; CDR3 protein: CAISEMGQPQHF
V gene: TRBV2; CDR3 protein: CASSEGWEVGEKLFF
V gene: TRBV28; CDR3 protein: CASSDTGGYTF
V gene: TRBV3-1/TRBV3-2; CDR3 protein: CASSQGEGTEAFF
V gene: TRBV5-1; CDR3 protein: CASSSRDRGLGNTIYF
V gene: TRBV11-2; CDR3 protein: CASSLAGQKTKNIQYF
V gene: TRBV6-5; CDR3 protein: CASLSGDAGNTIYF
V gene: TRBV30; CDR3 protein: CAWSASGQGNSPLHF
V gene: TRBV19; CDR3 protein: CASSPQTGARGLYF
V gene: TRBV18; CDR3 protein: CASSLNDRDEQYF
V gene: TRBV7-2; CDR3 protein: CASSPNRDPGLDTQYF
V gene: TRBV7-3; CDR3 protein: CASRGPLSTDTQYF
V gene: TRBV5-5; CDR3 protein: CASSLRGIGQPQHF
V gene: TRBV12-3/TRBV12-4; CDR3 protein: CASSLGRLYGYTF
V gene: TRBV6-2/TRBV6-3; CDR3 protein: CASSYTARRGTGKTEAFF
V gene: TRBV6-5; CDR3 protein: CASSYRGLAGVETQYF
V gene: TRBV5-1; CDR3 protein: CASSLLTGALTTNEKLFF
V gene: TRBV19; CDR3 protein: CASRGGRGTFSPLHF
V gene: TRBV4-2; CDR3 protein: CASSQDGTGTAPNYGYTF
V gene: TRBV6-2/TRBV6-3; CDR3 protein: CASSTTPAQYF
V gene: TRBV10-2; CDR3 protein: CASSEPGLPTDTQYF
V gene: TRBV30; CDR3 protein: CAWDRGNKNTGELFF